This TCR beta chain is from a study of blood T cell repertoires in COVID-19. About the study: The United States, Italy and Spain supplied acute and convalescent COVID-19 samples. T cells, B-cell-depleted T cells, or PBMCs provided the cDNA or gDNA that served as material.

V lost 4 bases to trimming and J lost 1 base; unmatched junction nucleotides: 5. The CDR3 totals 14 residues. CDR1 is SQVTM, CDR2 ANQGSEA, per germline. Source study methods: Amplification of reference gene primers provided the estimated nucleated cell counts. The data were produced by immunoSEQ multiplex PCR, yet TCRdb's version contains in-frame clones alone and is incomplete. D and trimming come from the DNA, and the V and J calls and clone size come from that table. The profile shows hundreds of thousands of clones, around 87% of them singletons. The sequenced sample consisted of peripheral blood. V usage is TRBV29-1 and J usage is TRBJ1-1; 8 bases map to TRBD1. The receptor's source is a middle-aged woman who had recovered from COVID-19. In nucleotides, the CDR3 is TGCAGCGTTGTTACAGGGGGTTCGAACACTGAAGCTTTCTTT. Translation gives CSVVTGGSNTEAFF.